This T cell receptor beta chain was documented in a study of graft-versus-host responses after intestinal transplantation. As for the study in general: In this cohort, recipients had multivisceral, liver-intestinal, or isolated intestinal transplants. Every recipient underwent anti-thymocyte globulin induction, then tacrolimus and steroids for two to three years.

A note on this clone: The antigen is not known.

Study results and caveats: Those patients showing graft-donor T cell macrochimerism displayed high graft-versus-host to host-versus-graft clonal ratios in allografts. With peak circulating GvH clone levels came an association with early post-transplant HvG declines.

CDR1 and CDR2 from the germline V gene are KGHSH and LQKENI. V was clipped by 2 bases and J by 5 bases, with 4 bases between them. This CDR3 is 11 amino acids long. This table comes from immunoSEQ multiplex PCR, and its TCRdb copy is limited to in-frame clones, with some not included. The data show more than 70,000 clones, 85% to 90% seen once. The sequencing used unstimulated CD4+ T cells sorted from spleen or lymph node cells, collected before intestinal transplant. The chain is built from TRBV18 and TRBJ2-7; D gene ambiguous. This TCR came from a human donor who received an intestinal transplant. The CDR3: CASSPEDEQYF. In DNA form, the CDR3 reads TGTGCCAGCTCACCAGAGGACGAGCAGTACTTC.